The rows below give T cell receptor beta chains drawn from one sample of a study of blood T cell repertoires in COVID-19. Sequenced by immunoSEQ multiplex PCR; TCRdb stores in-frame clones only, minus some. There are 250,000 to 350,000 clones in the sample; about 88% occur only once, and 11% lies in the top ten. Sequencing was carried out using peripheral blood. These receptors originate from a woman aged 30 to 39 with COVID-19, enrolled during active disease. Both conserved end residues are part of each CDR3. A D gene is named only where the DNA matches it firmly. Clone size is given for some rows only: seen once, a few or many times, or a class if the clone is expanded.

CDR3,DNA,V,D,J,size
CAWSQGMNTEAFF,TGTGCCTGGAGCCAGGGGATGAACACTGAAGCTTTCTTT,TRBV30,-,TRBJ1-1,-
CASRGAVPQPQHF,TGTGCCAGCAGAGGGGCCGTCCCTCAGCCCCAGCATTTT,TRBV12-3/TRBV12-4,-,TRBJ1-5,-
CASSARDRVNYGYTF,TGTGCCAGCAGCGCCCGGGACAGGGTTAACTATGGCTACACCTTC,TRBV7-2,TRBD1,TRBJ1-2,-
CASRGGLAGGKPYEQYF,TGTGCCAGCAGGGGAGGACTAGCGGGAGGGAAACCCTACGAGCAGTACTTC,TRBV2,TRBD2,TRBJ2-7,-
CAWSGTGTYEQYF,TGTGCCTGGAGTGGGACAGGGACCTACGAGCAGTACTTC,TRBV30,TRBD1,TRBJ2-7,-
CASSLSGRNVNEQFF,TGTGCCAGCAGCCTAAGCGGGAGAAACGTCAATGAGCAGTTCTTC,TRBV6-2/TRBV6-3,TRBD2,TRBJ2-1,few
CASSRGAGKRETQYF,TGTGCCAGCAGCCGTGGGGCAGGAAAGCGAGAGACCCAGTACTTC,TRBV11-2,-,TRBJ2-5,-
CASIQGGSAGLGRGYTF,TGTGCCAGCATCCAAGGGGGTTCCGCGGGCCTCGGCCGGGGCTACACCTTC,TRBV7-2,-,TRBJ1-2,-
CASSPPHRLGTEAFF,TGTGCCAGCAGTCCCCCCCACAGGCTCGGCACTGAAGCTTTCTTT,TRBV28,-,TRBJ1-1,-
CASRSDTYTGELFF,TGTGCCAGCAGGTCCGACACGTACACCGGGGAGCTGTTTTTT,TRBV3-1/TRBV3-2,-,TRBJ2-2,-